This T cell receptor beta chain is drawn from a study of blood T cell repertoires in COVID-19. The wider study: T cells, B-cell-depleted T cells, or PBMCs supplied cDNA or gDNA.

Libraries were prepared by immunoSEQ multiplex PCR; TCRdb keeps only in-frame clonotypes and omits some of them. The sample comprises 300,000 to 400,000 clones, more than 90% of which are singletons, and about 2.4% rests with the top ten. The CDR3 has 17 amino acids. The germline V and J ends were trimmed by 7 bases and 2 bases, with 21 bases remaining between them. Looked up from germline, CDR1 is MRHNA and CDR2 is SNTAGT. This clone has only a few counts. Sequencing was done on a sample of PBMCs or T cells enriched from blood (not recorded which). The TCR comes from a man aged 55 to 70 who had recovered from COVID-19. The rearrangement links TRBV6-4 to TRBJ1-5; a possible D gene is TRBD1 (6 bases). CDR3 amino acids: CASILIGGALGNQPQHF. The CDR3 region has the DNA TGTGCCAGCATACTCATCGGGGGGGCCCTAGGCAATCAGCCCCAGCATTTT.